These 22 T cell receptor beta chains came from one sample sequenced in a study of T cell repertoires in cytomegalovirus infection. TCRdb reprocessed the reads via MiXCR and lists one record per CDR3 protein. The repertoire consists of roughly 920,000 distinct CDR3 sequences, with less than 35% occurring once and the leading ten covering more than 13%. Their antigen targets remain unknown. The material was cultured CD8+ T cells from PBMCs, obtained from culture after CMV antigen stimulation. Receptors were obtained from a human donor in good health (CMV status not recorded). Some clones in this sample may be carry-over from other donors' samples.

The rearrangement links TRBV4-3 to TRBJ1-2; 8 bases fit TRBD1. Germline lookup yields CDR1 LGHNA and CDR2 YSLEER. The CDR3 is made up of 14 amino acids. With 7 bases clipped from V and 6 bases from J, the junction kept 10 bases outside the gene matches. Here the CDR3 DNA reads TGCGCCAGCAACAGGGGGGCTCTATCGGATGGCTACACCTTC. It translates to CASNRGALSDGYTF.

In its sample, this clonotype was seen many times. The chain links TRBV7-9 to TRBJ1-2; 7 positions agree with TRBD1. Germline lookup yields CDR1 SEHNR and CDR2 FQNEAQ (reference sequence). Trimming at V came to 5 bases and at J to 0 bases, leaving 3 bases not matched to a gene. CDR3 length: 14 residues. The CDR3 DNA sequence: TGTGCCAGCAGCGGGGACAGCTCTAACTATGGCTACACCTTC. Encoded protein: CASSGDSSNYGYTF.

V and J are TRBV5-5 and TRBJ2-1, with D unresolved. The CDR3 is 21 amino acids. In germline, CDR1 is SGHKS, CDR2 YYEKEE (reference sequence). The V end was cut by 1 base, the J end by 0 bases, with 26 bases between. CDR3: CASSLYPSWPVDESSYNEQFF. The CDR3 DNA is TGTGCCAGCAGCTTGTACCCCTCATGGCCGGTCGATGAGAGCTCCTACAATGAGCAGTTCTTC.

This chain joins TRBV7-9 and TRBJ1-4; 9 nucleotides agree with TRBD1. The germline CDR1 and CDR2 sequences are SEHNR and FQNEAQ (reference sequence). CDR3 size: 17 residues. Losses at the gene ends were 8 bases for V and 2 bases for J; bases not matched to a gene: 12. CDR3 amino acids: CASGDRVHKRTNEKLFF. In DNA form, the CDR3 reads TGTGCCAGCGGGGACAGGGTTCATAAACGGACTAATGAAAAACTGTTTTTT.

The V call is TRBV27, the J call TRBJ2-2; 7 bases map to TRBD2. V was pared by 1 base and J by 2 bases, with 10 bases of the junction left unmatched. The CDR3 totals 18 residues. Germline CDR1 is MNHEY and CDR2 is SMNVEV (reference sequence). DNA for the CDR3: TGTGCCAGCAGTTTATTCCCAACGGCGGGGGTCAACACCGGGGAGCTGTTTTTT. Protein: CASSLFPTAGVNTGELFF.

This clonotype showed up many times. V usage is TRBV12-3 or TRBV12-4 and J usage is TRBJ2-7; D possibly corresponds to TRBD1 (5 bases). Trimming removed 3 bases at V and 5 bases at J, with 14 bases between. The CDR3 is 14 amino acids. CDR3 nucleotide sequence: TGTGCCAGCAGTTTGACCCCCCAGGGTAACGAGCAGTACGTC. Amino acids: CASSLTPQGNEQYV.

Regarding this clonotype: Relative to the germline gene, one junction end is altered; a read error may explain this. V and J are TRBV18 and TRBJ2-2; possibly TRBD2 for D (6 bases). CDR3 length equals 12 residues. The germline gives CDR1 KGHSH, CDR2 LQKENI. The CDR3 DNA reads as TGTGTCAGCTCCGGGGGATCCGGGGAGCTGTTTTTT. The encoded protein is CVSSGGSGELFF.

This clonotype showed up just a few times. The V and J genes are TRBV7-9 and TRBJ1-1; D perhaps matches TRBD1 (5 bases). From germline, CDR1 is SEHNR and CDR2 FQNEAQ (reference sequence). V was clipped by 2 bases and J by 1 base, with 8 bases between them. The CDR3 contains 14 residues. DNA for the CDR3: TGTGCCAGCAGCTTAATCACAGGGAACACTGAAGCTTTCTTT. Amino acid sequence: CASSLITGNTEAFF.

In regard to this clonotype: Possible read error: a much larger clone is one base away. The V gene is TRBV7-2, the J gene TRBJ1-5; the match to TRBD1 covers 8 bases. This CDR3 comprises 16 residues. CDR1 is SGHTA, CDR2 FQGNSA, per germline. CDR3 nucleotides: TGTGCCTGCAGCTTAGCCCGCCGGGACAGGAATCAGCCCCAGCATTTT. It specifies CACSLARRDRNQPQHF.

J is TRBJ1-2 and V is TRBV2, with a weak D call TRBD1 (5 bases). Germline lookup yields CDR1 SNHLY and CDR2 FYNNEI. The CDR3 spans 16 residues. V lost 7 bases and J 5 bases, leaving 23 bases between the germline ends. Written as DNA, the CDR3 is TGTGCCAGCAAACGCGACAGAGATGACCTGAGGTATGGCTACACCTTC. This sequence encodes CASKRDRDDLRYGYTF.

CDR3: CASSSRDRYEQYV. CDR3 DNA sequence: TGTGCCAGCAGTTCCCGGGACAGATACGAGCAGTACGTC. The genes are TRBV6-2 or TRBV6-3 and TRBJ2-7, with TRBD1 matching 7 bases. Germline loops: CDR1 MNHEY, CDR2 SVGEGT. The junction had 4 bases not matched to a gene; V was cut back by 4 bases and J by 4 bases. The CDR3 extends over 13 amino acids.

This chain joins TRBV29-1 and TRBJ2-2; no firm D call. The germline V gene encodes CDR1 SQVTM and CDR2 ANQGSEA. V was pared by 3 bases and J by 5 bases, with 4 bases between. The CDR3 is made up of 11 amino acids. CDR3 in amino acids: CSVDGTGELFF. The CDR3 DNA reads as TGCAGCGTTGATGGTACCGGGGAGCTGTTTTTT.

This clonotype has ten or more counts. CDR3 sequence (DNA): TGTGCCAGCAGCTTAGGGCGGGGCAGTCCTCACTCCTACAATGAGCAGTTCTTC. The encoded protein is CASSLGRGSPHSYNEQFF. The rearrangement joins TRBV7-2 to TRBJ2-1, with D tentatively TRBD2 (6 bases). This CDR3 has 18 residues. Trimming took off 1 base at V and 0 bases at J, with 16 bases between the two ends. Germline CDR1 reads SGHTA; CDR2 reads FQGNSA.

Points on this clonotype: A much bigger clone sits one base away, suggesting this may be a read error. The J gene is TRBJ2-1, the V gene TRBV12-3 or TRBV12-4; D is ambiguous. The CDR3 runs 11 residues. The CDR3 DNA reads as TGTGCCAGCAGTTTTATGGGTGAGCAGATCTTC. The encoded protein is CASSFMGEQIF.

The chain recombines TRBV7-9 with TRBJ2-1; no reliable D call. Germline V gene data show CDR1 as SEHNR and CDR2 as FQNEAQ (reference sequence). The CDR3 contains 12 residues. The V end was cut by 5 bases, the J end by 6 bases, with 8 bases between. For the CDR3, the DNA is TGTGCCAGCAGCGCGCTAGTCAATGAGCAGTTCTTC. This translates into CASSALVNEQFF.

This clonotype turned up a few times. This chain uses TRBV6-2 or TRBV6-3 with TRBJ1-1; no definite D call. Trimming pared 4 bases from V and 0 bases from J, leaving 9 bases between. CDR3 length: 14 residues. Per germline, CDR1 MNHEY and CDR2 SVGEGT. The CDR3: CASSFKRLNTEAFF. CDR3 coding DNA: TGTGCCAGCAGTTTTAAAAGGTTGAACACTGAAGCTTTCTTT.

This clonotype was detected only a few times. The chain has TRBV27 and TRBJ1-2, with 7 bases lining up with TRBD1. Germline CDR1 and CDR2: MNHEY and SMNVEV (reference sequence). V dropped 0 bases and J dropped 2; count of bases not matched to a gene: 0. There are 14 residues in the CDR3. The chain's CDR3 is CASSLSQGNYGYTF. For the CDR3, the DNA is TGTGCCAGCAGTTTATCACAGGGGAACTATGGCTACACCTTC.

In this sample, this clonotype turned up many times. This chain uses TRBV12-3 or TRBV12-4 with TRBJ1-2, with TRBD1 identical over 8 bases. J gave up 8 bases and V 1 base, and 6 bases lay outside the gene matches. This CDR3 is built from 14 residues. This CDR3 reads CASSLGQGAVGYTF. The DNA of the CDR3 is TGTGCCAGCAGTTTAGGTCAGGGGGCAGTGGGCTACACCTTC.

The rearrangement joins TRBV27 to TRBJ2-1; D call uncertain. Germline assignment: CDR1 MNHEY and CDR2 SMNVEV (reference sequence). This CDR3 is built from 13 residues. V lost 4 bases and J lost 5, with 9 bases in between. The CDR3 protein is CASSYSPDNEQFF. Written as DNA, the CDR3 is TGTGCCAGCAGTTACAGCCCCGACAATGAGCAGTTCTTC.

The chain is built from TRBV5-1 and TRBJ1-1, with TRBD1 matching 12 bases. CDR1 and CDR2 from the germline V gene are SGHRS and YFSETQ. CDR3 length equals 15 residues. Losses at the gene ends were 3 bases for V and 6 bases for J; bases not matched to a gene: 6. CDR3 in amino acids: CASSSGQGAISEAFF. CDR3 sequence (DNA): TGCGCCAGCAGCTCGGGACAGGGGGCAATCTCTGAAGCTTTCTTT.

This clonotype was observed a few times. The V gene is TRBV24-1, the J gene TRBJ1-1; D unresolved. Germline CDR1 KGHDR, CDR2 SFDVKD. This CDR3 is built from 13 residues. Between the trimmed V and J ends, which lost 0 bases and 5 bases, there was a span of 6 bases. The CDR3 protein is CATSDLEGTEAFF. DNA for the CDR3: TGTGCCACCAGTGATTTGGAAGGGACTGAAGCTTTCTTT.

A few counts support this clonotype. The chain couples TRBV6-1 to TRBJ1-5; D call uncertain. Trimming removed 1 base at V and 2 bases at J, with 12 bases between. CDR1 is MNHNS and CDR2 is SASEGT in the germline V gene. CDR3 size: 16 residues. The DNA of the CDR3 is TGTGCCAGCAGTGAAGAAAGGACGTCAGGCAATCAGCCCCAGCATTTT. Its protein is CASSEERTSGNQPQHF.